One TCR beta chain is described in this entry. The data were taken from a study of shared clonotypes between healthy human individuals. Germline-derived CDR1 and CDR2 are MNHEY and SMNVEV (reference sequence). The CDR3 sequence is 13 residues long. The V and J ends lost 2 bases and 5 bases respectively, with 10 bases between them. Recent acute infections and vaccinations were absent in the healthy HIV-negative adult donors. Clones were sequenced by immunoSEQ multiplex PCR, and TCRdb holds only the in-frame ones, with some missing. The sample consists of over a million clones, about 96% of them appearing once.

The chain employs TRBV27 and TRBJ2-7, with TRBD2 as a possible D gene (5 bases). Sequencing was done on a sample of naive CD4+ T cells sorted from blood. Subset here: CD45RA+ positively selected. The receptor comes from a man younger than 45 in good health. The CDR3 DNA is TGTGCCAGCAGTTTAAGAGGGCAGGACGAGCAGTACTTC. Residues: CASSLRGQDEQYF.